This T cell receptor (beta chain) is from a study of blood T cell repertoires in COVID-19 (dated by TCRdb to about 2020). For the wider study: Collaborator samples came from the United States, Italy and Spain and covered acute and convalescent phases of COVID-19. The repertoires were made available in a free public database intended to serve as a resource for research on the immune response to SARS-CoV-2. Subjects who had been exposed to COVID-19, were actively infected with it, or had recovered from it provided the deeply sampled blood TCRbeta repertoires that made up the dataset. Where available, HLA class I and class II types were obtained from metadata supplied by the sample provider rather than from assay-based typing. A de-identified subject ID, COVID-19 status, age in years and sex were almost always included in the sample metadata. The material from the prospective study consisted of cDNA or gDNA derived from T cells, B-cell-depleted T cells, or PBMCs. Samples came from the ongoing ImmuneRACE study (first 160 participants) plus 1,254 subjects from 6 global collaborators. Summary of the overall study and its limitations: The amount of clinical and demographic metadata varied by source and participant and was provided uncurated.

The CDR3 has 16 amino acids, counting the end cysteine and phenylalanine. Only the CDR3 DNA stays, 48 bases, in frame from base 1. The germline V gene specifies MDHEN as CDR1 and SYDVKM as CDR2. Trimming removed 4 bases from V and 4 bases from J, leaving 17 bases between the germline ends. The collaborating institutions used their own protocols to collect whole blood in K2EDTA tubes. Collaborator samples were shipped for TCRbeta analysis as frozen whole blood, isolated PBMCs, or DNA extracted from either sample type. This clone appeared a few times. The clone's antigen remains unknown. Base qualities are missing; no much larger clone stands one base away. TCRbeta CDR3 regions were amplified from genomic DNA by means of the immunoSEQ Assay, a bias-controlled multiplex PCR. The paper's processing steps were these. The number of nucleated cells in each sample was estimated by amplification of reference gene primers within the assay. Sequence reads were collapsed and filtered to measure the absolute abundance of every unique TCRbeta CDR3 rearrangement. For each sample, productive Simpson clonality was calculated as the square root of Simpson's diversity index over productive rearrangements. Not all clones reach the TCRdb copy of this immuneACCESS table, which keeps in-frame sequences only. Checked studies attribute under half of the gap to unresolved V genes and leave the rest unexplained. That table furnishes V, J and clone size, whereas the DNA furnished D and trimming. This sample gives 210,000 or so clones in total; roughly 84% of them show up just once. The ten largest clones add up to around 20% of the sample.

The receptor's source is a human donor in a cohort sampled during active COVID-19. Sequencing was carried out using peripheral blood. The receptor chain draws on TRBV28 and TRBJ2-1; the best D guess is TRBD2, with 5 bases matching. At the DNA level, the sequence is TGTGCCAGCAGTTCCCCCGAGGAAGCGGCGTACAATGAGCAGTTCTTC. Protein translation: CASSSPEEAAYNEQFF. Joined to the reference TRBV28 and TRBJ2-1 proteins, this CDR3 gives the full variable domain: DVKVTQSSRYLVKRTGEKVFLECVQDMDHENMFWYRQDPGLGLRLIYFSYDVKMKEKGDIPEGYSVSREKKERFSLILESASTNQTSMYLCASSSPEEAAYNEQFFGPGTRLTVL.